This is a list of T cell receptor beta chains from one sample in a study of Graves' ophthalmopathy and Graves' hyperthyroidism. Using its own MiXCR run on the multiplex PCR reads, TCRdb lists one record per CDR3 protein. The data show 680,000 or so distinct CDR3 sequences, 22% seen once. Sequenced material: peripheral blood. These receptors came from a woman between 18 and 30 years old with stable Graves' hyperthyroidism. Some clones in this sample may be carry-over from other donors' samples. The CDR3 runs from the conserved cysteine through the conserved F or W. Each record gives: clone size, V gene, J gene, D gene, CDR3 protein, CDR3 DNA. The D gene is left open where the match is weak. Only some rows state a clone size, as once, few, many or a class for expanded clones.

>many|TRBV10-3|TRBJ1-1|-
CAISDDSIVKAFF
TGTGCCATCAGTGATGACAGTATAGTGAAGGCTTTCTTT
>many|TRBV6-1|TRBJ1-1|TRBD1
CASSRRRDRGAEAFF
TGTGCCAGCAGTCGGCGCCGGGACAGGGGAGCTGAAGCTTTCTTT
>-|TRBV12-3/TRBV12-4|TRBJ1-2|-
CASSLSGTGGYGYTF
TGTGCCAGCAGTTTATCCGGGACCGGTGGCTATGGCTACACCTTC
>many|TRBV12-3/TRBV12-4|TRBJ2-7|-
CASSLGVGNSYEQYF
TGTGCCAGCAGTTTAGGGGTGGGCAATTCCTACGAGCAGTACTTC
>many|TRBV11-2|TRBJ1-5|-
CASSPSGSSARSQPQHF
TGTGCCAGCAGCCCTTCCGGGTCTTCGGCCAGGAGTCAGCCCCAGCATTTT
>-|TRBV2|TRBJ2-5|-
CASSGRAQETQYF
TGTGCCAGCTCGGGGCGGGCTCAAGAGACCCAGTACTTC
>few|TRBV5-1|TRBJ1-1|-
CASSPGTKMNTEAFF
TGCGCCAGCAGCCCGGGCACCAAAATGAACACTGAAGCTTTCTTT
>many|TRBV12-5|TRBJ2-7|-
CASGWILNEQYF
TGTGCTAGTGGTTGGATTCTGAACGAGCAGTACTTC
>few|TRBV6-1|TRBJ2-7|TRBD1
CASSDPGQGAGEQYF
TGTGCCAGCAGTGACCCCGGACAGGGGGCGGGAGAGCAGTACTTC
>many|TRBV12-3/TRBV12-4|TRBJ1-1|-
CASSLPLSEAFF
TGTGCCAGCAGTTTACCTCTGTCTGAAGCTTTCTTT
>many|TRBV2|TRBJ2-7|-
CASTGVPYEQYF
TGTGCCAGCACAGGGGTTCCCTACGAGCAGTACTTC
>many|TRBV13|TRBJ1-1|-
CASPRRTTTEAFF
TGTGCCAGCCCCCGACGGACCACTACTGAAGCTTTCTTT
>-|TRBV5-1|TRBJ1-2|-
CASSLVDPRAGYTF
TGCGCCAGCAGCTTGGTAGACCCAAGAGCGGGCTACACCTTC
>many|TRBV5-1|TRBJ1-2|-
CASSLEGQFGYTF
TGCGCCAGCAGCTTGGAGGGGCAGTTTGGCTACACCTTC
>few|TRBV24-1|TRBJ2-5|TRBD1
CATSEIQGATETQYF
TGTGCCACCAGCGAGATACAGGGGGCAACAGAGACCCAGTACTTC
>many|TRBV15|TRBJ1-1|TRBD1
CATSRVRQGHTEAFF
TGTGCCACCAGCAGAGTGAGACAGGGGCACACTGAAGCTTTCTTT
>many|TRBV3-1|TRBJ1-2|-
CASSQTQNGYTF
TGTGCCAGCAGCCAAACACAGAATGGCTACACCTTC
>many|TRBV6-1|TRBJ2-7|-
CASSPPRVSGYEQYF
TGTGCCAGCAGTCCCCCGAGGGTTAGCGGCTACGAGCAGTACTTC
>-|TRBV6-1|TRBJ1-1|TRBD1
CAGTAPNTEAFF
TGTGCCGGGACAGCCCCGAACACTGAAGCTTTCTTT
>many|TRBV14|TRBJ2-5|-
CASSQIRGTQYF
TGTGCCAGCAGCCAAATCAGAGGGACCCAGTACTTC
>many|TRBV15|TRBJ1-5|-
CATSRDKGTPNQPQHF
TGTGCCACCAGCAGAGATAAGGGGACCCCAAATCAGCCCCAGCATTTT
>few|TRBV6-1|TRBJ1-1|TRBD1
CASSGPGQLNTEAFF
TGTGCCAGCAGTGGACCGGGACAGTTAAACACTGAAGCTTTCTTT
>-|TRBV10-3|TRBJ2-7|TRBD1
CAISELGTGIHEQYF
TGTGCCATCAGTGAGTTAGGGACAGGGATCCACGAGCAGTACTTC